Sequencing of this TCR beta chain was carried out in a study of T cell responses to AZD1222 COVID-19 vaccine. Regarding the study as a whole: Spike-specific TCR breadth and depth grew following two AZD1222 doses. Seropositive status at baseline applied to only 6 or 7 AZD1222 recipients.

Notes on this clone: Its antigen is not identified.

Germline-derived CDR1 and CDR2 are SGHTA and FQGNSA. The CDR3 totals 13 residues. Losses at the gene ends were 2 bases for V and 7 bases for J; bases not matched to a gene: 1. The method was immunoSEQ multiplex PCR; TCRdb's version includes in-frame clones alone and lacks a portion of them. The sample has about 150,000 clones, about nine tenths seen once; the top ten hold around 3.3%. The rearrangement links TRBV7-2 to TRBJ2-1; TRBD2 matches 8 bases. This sample comprised peripheral blood, obtained 28 days after the second AZD1222 dose. The receptor was derived from an adult who received the AZD1222 COVID-19 vaccine. The CDR3 protein is CASSLSGRNEQFF. CDR3 nucleotides: TGTGCCAGCAGCTTAAGCGGGAGAAATGAGCAGTTCTTC.